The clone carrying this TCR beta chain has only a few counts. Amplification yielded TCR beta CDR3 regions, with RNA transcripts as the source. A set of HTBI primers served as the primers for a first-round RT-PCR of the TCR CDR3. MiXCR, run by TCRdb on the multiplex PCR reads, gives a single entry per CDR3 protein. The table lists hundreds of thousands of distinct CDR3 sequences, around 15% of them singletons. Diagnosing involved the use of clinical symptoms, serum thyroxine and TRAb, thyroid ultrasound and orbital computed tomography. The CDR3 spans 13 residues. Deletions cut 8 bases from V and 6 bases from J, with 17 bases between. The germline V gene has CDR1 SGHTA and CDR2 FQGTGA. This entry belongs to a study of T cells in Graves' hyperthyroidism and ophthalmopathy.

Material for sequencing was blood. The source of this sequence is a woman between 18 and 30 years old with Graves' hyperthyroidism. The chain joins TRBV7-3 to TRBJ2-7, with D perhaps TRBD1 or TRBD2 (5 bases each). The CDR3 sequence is CASGLIRGGEQYF. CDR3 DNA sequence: TGTGCCAGCGGACTGATTCGGGGCGGCGAGCAGTACTTC.